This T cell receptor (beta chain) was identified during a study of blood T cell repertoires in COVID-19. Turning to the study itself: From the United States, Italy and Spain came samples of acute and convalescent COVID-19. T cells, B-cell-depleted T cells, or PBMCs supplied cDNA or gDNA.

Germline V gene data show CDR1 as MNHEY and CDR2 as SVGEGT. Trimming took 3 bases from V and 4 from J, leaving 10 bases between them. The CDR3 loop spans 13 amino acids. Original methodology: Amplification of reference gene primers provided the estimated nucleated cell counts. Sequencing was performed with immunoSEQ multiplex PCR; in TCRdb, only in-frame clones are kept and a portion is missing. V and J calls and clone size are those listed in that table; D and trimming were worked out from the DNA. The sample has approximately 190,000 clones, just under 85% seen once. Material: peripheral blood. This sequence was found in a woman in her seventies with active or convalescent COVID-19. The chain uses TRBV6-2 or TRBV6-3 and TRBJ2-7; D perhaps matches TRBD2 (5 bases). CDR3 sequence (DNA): TGTGCCAGCAGTTATGGACTTCCGTACGAGCAGTACTTC. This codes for CASSYGLPYEQYF.